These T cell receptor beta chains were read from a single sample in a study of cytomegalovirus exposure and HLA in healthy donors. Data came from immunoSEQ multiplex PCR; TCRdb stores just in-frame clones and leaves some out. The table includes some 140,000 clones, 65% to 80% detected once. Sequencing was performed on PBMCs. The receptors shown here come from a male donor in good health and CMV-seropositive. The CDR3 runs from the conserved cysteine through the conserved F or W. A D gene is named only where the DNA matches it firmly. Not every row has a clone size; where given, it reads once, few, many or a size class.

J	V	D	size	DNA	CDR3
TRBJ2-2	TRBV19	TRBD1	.	TGTGCCAGTAGCAGAACAGGGGAGACCACCGGGGAGCTGTTTTTT	CASSRTGETTGELFF
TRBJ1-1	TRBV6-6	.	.	TGTGCCAGCAGCCAAACAGAGACTGAAGCTTTCTTT	CASSQTETEAFF
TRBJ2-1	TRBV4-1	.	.	TGCGCCAGCAGCCAAGATGGTCCAACTTATGAGCAGTTCTTC	CASSQDGPTYEQFF
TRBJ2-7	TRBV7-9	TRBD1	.	TGTGCCAGCAGCTTCCGTCAGGACAGGGCCATCTCCTACGAGCAGTACTTC	CASSFRQDRAISYEQYF
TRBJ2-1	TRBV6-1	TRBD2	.	TGTGCCAGCAGTGAAGCAGAGGGACTAGCGGGAAACGATGAGCAGTTCTTC	CASSEAEGLAGNDEQFF
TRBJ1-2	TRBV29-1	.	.	TGCAGCGTTCCGGGGGGTTCCGGCTACACCTTC	CSVPGGSGYTF
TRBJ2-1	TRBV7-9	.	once	TGTGCCAGCAGCCCGGACAGCTCCTACAATGAGCAGTTCTTC	CASSPDSSYNEQFF
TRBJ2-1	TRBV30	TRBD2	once	TGTGCCTGGAGTGTATTGGCGGGAGGGCCGAGCTCCTACAATGAGCAGTTCTTC	CAWSVLAGGPSSYNEQFF
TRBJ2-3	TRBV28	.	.	TGTGCCAGCGGCCTGACAGATACGCAGTATTTT	CASGLTDTQYF
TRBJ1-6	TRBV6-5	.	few	TGTGCCAGCAGTTACCGGATTAGGGCAGGGAATTCACCCCTCCACTTT	CASSYRIRAGNSPLHF
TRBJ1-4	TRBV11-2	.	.	TGTGCCAGCAGCTTCACATTGGGCGGGGGAAAACTGTTTTTT	CASSFTLGGGKLFF
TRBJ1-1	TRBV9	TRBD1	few	TGTGCCAGCAGCCCAGGACAGGGGAACACTGAAGCTTTCTTT	CASSPGQGNTEAFF
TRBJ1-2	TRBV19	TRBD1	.	TGTGCCAGTAGACCTACAGGGGATTGGAATGGCTACACCTTC	CASRPTGDWNGYTF
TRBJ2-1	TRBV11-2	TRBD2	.	TGTGCCAGCAGCTCGGGACTAGCGGGAGGGAGTGAGCAGTTCTTC	CASSSGLAGGSEQFF
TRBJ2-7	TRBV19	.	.	TGTGCCAGTAGTTCCCTGTACGAGCAGTACTTC	CASSSLYEQYF
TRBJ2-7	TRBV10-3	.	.	TGTGCCATCAGAGACAGCTACGAGCAGTACTTC	CAIRDSYEQYF
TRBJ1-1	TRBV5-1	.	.	TGCGCCAGCAGCTTGGCAGGGACTAACACTGAAGCTTTCTTT	CASSLAGTNTEAFF
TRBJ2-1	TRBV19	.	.	TGTGCCAGTAGTGTCCTTCAGGGCTGGGGATACAATGAGCAGTTCTTC	CASSVLQGWGYNEQFF
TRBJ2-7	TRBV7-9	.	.	TGTGCCAGCAGCCGCCGAGGGGACAACGAGCAGTACTTC	CASSRRGDNEQYF
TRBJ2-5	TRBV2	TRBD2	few	TGTGCCAGCAGAGCAAATTTCGCGGGAGAGGTCCAAGAGACCCAGTACTTC	CASRANFAGEVQETQYF
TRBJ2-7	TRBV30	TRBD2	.	TGTGCCTGGAGTGTCTGGACTAGCGGCTACGAGCAGTACTTC	CAWSVWTSGYEQYF
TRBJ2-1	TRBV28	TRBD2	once	TGTGCCAGCAGTGACATAGCGGGAGTCTCCTACAATGAGCAGTTCTTC	CASSDIAGVSYNEQFF
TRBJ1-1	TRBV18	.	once	TGTGCCAGCTCTCAGAAGCTCGGGGAAGCTTTCTTT	CASSQKLGEAFF
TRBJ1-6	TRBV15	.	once	TGTGCCACCAGCAGTTCCCGGGACACTAGCTCCTATAATTCACCCCTCCACTTT	CATSSSRDTSSYNSPLHF
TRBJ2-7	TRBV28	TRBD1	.	TGTGCCAGCGGGGCCGGGACAGGGTCCTACGAGCAGTACTTC	CASGAGTGSYEQYF
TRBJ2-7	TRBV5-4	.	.	TGTGCCGGCAGCTCCGCAGATCCCTACGAGCAGTACTTC	CAGSSADPYEQYF
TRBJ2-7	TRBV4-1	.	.	TGCGCCAGCAGCCATCCCGATCGGGAGCAGTACTTC	CASSHPDREQYF
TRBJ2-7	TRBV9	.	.	TGTGCCAGCAGCCGAGCCGGGGTACCCTACGAGCAGTACTTC	CASSRAGVPYEQYF
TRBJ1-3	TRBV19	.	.	TGTGCCAGTAGTATTAGTCCTGGAAACACCATATATTTT	CASSISPGNTIYF
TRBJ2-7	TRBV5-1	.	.	TGCGCCAGCAGCTTGGCCGGGGCAGGGGAGGGCGAGCAGTACTTC	CASSLAGAGEGEQYF
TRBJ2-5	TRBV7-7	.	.	TGTGCTAGCAGCTTAGCCCCCGACCAAGAGACCCAGTACTTC	CASSLAPDQETQYF
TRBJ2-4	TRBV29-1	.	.	TGCAGCGCCCGTTTTCGGGAGTACAAAAACATTCAGTACTTC	CSARFREYKNIQYF
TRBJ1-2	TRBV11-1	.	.	TGTGCCAGCAGCGGCCGGGGGGGCTATGGCTACACCTTC	CASSGRGGYGYTF
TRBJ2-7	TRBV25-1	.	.	TGTGCCAGCAGTGAGCCGACAGCCTCCTCCTACGAGCAGTACTTC	CASSEPTASSYEQYF
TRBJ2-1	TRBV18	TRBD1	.	TGTGCCAGCTCACCTTCCGGGACAGGGAATGAGCAGTTCTTC	CASSPSGTGNEQFF
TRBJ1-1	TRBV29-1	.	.	TGCAGCGCTAAAGACTTGAACACTGAAGCTTTCTTT	CSAKDLNTEAFF
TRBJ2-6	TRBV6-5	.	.	TGTGCCAGCAGTTATCTCCGAGGAGGGGCCAACGTCCTGACTTTC	CASSYLRGGANVLTF
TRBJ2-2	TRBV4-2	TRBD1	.	TGTGCCAGCAGGGACAGGGTGTCCACCGGGGAGCTGTTTTTT	CASRDRVSTGELFF
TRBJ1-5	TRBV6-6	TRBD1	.	TGTGCCAGCAGTCCCCAGGGGGTAGGAAATCAGCCCCAGCATTTT	CASSPQGVGNQPQHF
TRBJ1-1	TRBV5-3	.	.	TGTGCCAGAAGCGGGTCTATCGGGGTAGCCAGAGGGTTAGCTTTCTTT	CARSGSIGVARGLAFF
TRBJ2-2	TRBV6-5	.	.	TGTGCCAGCAGTTACTCGAGGTTAAGCCCCGGGGAGCTGTTTTTT	CASSYSRLSPGELFF
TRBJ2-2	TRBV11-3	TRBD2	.	TGTGCCAGCAGCTTGGGACGGGGAGGGTCTGGGGAGCTGTTTTTT	CASSLGRGGSGELFF
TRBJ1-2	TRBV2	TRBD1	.	TGTGCCAGCAGTGGAATCCCCCCGGGACAGGGGAACTATGGCTACACCTTC	CASSGIPPGQGNYGYTF
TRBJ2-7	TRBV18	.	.	TGTGCCAGCTCCCTCCATCAGGGCTACGAGCAGTACTTC	CASSLHQGYEQYF
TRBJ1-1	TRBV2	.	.	TGTGCCAGCAGTGAAACAGGTTGGATGAACACTGAAGCTTTCTTT	CASSETGWMNTEAFF
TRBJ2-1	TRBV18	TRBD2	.	TGTGCCAGCTCACCAAAACTAGCGGGAGGCTACAATGAGCAGTTCTTC	CASSPKLAGGYNEQFF
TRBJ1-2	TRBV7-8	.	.	TGTGCCAGCAGCTTAGTTGGGTCGGGATATGGCTACACCTTC	CASSLVGSGYGYTF
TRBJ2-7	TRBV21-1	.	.	TGTGCCAGCAGCAAACGGACAGGGAACTACGAGCAGTACTTC	CASSKRTGNYEQYF
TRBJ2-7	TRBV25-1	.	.	TGTGCCAGCGGACTGGGGAGCGGAGAGCAGTACTTC	CASGLGSGEQYF
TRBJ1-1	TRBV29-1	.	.	TGCAGCGGGGTGGGATGGGGGCTGAACACTGAAGCTTTCTTT	CSGVGWGLNTEAFF
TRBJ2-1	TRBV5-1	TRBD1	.	TGCGCCAGCAGCTTTAGGGGACAGGGGGCGGATGAGCAGTTCTTC	CASSFRGQGADEQFF
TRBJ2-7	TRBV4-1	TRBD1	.	TGCGCCAGCAGGCAGGGACAGGGGCTCTCCTACGAGCAGTACTTC	CASRQGQGLSYEQYF
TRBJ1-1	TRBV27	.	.	TGTGCCAGCAGGTGGACAGTGAACACTGAAGCTTTCTTT	CASRWTVNTEAFF
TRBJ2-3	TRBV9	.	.	TGTGCCAGCACCGCAACCCCGGGAGATACGCAGTATTTT	CASTATPGDTQYF